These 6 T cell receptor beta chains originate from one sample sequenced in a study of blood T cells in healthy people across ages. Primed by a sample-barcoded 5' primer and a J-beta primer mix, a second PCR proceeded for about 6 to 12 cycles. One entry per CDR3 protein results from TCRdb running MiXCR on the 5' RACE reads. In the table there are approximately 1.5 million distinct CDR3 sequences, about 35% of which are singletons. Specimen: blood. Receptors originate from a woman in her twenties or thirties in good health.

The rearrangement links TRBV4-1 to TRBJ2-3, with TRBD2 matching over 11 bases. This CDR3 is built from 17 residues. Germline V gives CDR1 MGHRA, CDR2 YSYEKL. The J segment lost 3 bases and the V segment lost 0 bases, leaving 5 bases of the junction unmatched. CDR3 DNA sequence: TGCGCCAGCAGCCAAGAAGCTAGCGGGGGGAGAACAGATACGCAGTATTTT. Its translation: CASSQEASGGRTDTQYF.

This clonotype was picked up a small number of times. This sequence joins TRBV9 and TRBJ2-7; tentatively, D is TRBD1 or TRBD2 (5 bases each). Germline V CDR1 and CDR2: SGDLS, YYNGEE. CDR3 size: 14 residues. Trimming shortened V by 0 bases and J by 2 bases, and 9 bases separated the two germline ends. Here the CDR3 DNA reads TGTGCCAGCAGCGTAGAGGGGACCACCTACGAGCAGTACTTC. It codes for CASSVEGTTYEQYF. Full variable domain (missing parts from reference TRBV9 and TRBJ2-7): DSGVTQTPKHLITATGQRVTLRCSPRSGDLSVYWYQQSLDQGLQFLIQYYNGEERAKGNILERFSAQQFPDLHSELNLSSLELGDSALYFCASSVEGTTYEQYFGPGTRLTVT.

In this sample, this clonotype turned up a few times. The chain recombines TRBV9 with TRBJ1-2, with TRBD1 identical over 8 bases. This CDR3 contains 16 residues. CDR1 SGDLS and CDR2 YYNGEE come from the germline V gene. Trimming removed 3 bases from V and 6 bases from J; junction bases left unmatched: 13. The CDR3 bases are TGTGCCAGCAGCGCGAGGGTGACAGGGGACCCCAATGGCTACACCTTC. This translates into CASSARVTGDPNGYTF. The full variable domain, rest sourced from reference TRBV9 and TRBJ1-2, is DSGVTQTPKHLITATGQRVTLRCSPRSGDLSVYWYQQSLDQGLQFLIQYYNGEERAKGNILERFSAQQFPDLHSELNLSSLELGDSALYFCASSARVTGDPNGYTFGSGTRLTVV.

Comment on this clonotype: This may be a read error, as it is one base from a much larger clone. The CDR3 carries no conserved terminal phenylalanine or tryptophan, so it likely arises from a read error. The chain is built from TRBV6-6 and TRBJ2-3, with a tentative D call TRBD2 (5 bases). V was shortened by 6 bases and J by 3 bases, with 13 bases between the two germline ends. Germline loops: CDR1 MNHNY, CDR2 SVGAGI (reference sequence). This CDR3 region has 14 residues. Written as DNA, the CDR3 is TGTGCCAGCAGCCCTCCCACGGGAACAGATACGCAGTATGTT. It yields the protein CASSPPTGTDTQYV.

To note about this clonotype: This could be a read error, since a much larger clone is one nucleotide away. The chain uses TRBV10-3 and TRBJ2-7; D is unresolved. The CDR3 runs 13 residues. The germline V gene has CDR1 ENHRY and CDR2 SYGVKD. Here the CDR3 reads CAIRESVRGEQYF. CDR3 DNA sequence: TGTGCCATCAGGGAGTCAGTGAGAGGCGAGCAGTACTTC.

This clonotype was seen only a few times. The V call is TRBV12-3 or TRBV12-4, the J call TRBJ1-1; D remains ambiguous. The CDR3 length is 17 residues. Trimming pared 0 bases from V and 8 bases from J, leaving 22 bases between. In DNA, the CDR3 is TGTGCCAGCAGTTTAGCCGCAAGGACCCTTCCGGCCCGGGAAGCTTTCTTT. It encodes CASSLAARTLPAREAFF.